This T cell receptor beta chain was obtained from a study of T cell repertoires in cytomegalovirus infection. Study in general: The public TCR beta signatures pointed to both CMV infection and matching HLA type. Study conclusions and caveats: Cumulative public TCR beta family frequency identified CMV carriers with the relevant HLA.

The CDR3 runs 20 residues. CDR1 and CDR2 (germline): MNHEY, SVGAGI. Trimming cost V 2 bases and J 0 bases, with 25 bases left between them. From the reads, TCRdb called clonotypes with MiXCR, one entry per CDR3 protein. The repertoire has fewer than 850,000 distinct CDR3 sequences, approximately 32% of them found once; the top ten carry around 13%. This clonotype appeared many times. Its cognate antigen is unknown. The chain employs TRBV6-5 and TRBJ1-2; unclear D gene. The source of this sequence is a human donor in good health (CMV status not recorded). Some clones in this sample may be carry-over from other donors' samples. Sequenced material: cultured CD8+ T cells from PBMCs, taken from culture after CMV antigen stimulation. CDR3: CASSYPDGGDPVSSNYGYTF. For the CDR3, the DNA is TGTGCCAGCAGTTACCCTGACGGAGGCGACCCAGTTAGCTCTAACTATGGCTACACCTTC.